The 22 T cell receptor beta chains reported below all come from one sample, sequenced in a study of spatial heterogeneity in lung cancer. TCRdb independently ran MiXCR on the 5' RACE reads; one entry per CDR3 protein. The table includes roughly 48,000 distinct CDR3 sequences, approximately 12% detected once. The time point was: sample taken at primary tumor resection. Unsorted tumor, nontumor lung tissue or cryopreserved PBMC supplied the whole RNA. The material sequenced was PBMCs, taken at surgery. The receptors shown here come from a female donor with early-stage non-small cell lung cancer.

This clonotype occurred many times. This chain joins TRBV7-6 and TRBJ2-1; tentatively, D is TRBD1 (6 bases). CDR3 size: 14 residues. Germline V gene lookup returns CDR1 SGHVS and CDR2 FNYEAQ. The V end was cut by 3 bases, the J end by 4 bases, with 10 bases between. The CDR3 is CASSFGTLYNEQFF. The CDR3 DNA is TGTGCCAGCAGCTTCGGGACACTATACAATGAGCAGTTCTTC.

This sequence joins TRBV29-1 and TRBJ2-1, with D possibly matching TRBD2 (5 bases). The germline gives CDR1 SQVTM, CDR2 ANQGSEA. This CDR3 has 13 residues. The ends were cut back, 4 bases at V and 2 bases at J, with 9 bases in the middle. CDR3 sequence reads: CSVGGSTYNEQFF. The CDR3 region has the DNA TGCAGCGTTGGTGGGAGTACCTACAATGAGCAGTTCTTC.

The rearrangement links TRBV6-4 to TRBJ1-3; no clear D. From germline, CDR1 is MRHNA and CDR2 SNTAGT. This CDR3 region has 17 residues. Between the trimmed V and J ends, which lost 3 bases and 0 bases, there was a span of 15 bases. CDR3 region: CASSERQPTPSGNTIYF. CDR3 bases: TGTGCCAGCAGTGAGAGGCAGCCGACCCCCTCTGGAAACACCATATATTTT.

The chain links TRBV19 to TRBJ2-1, with unresolved D. V lost 2 bases and J 2 bases, leaving 7 bases between the germline ends. Germline-derived CDR1 and CDR2 are LNHDA and SQIVND (reference sequence). The CDR3 has 14 residues. Here the CDR3 DNA reads TGTGCCAGTAGTATACCCGGGCCCTACAATGAGCAGTTCTTC. It codes for CASSIPGPYNEQFF.

In its sample, this clonotype was seen a few times. This chain links TRBV9 with TRBJ1-1; D gene unclear. Per the germline V gene, CDR1 is SGDLS and CDR2 is YYNGEE. This CDR3 is 14 amino acids long. V lost 8 bases, J lost 2 bases, and 16 bases lay in between. In nucleotides, the CDR3 is TGTGCCAGTACCGTCGGACCCGAAAACACTGAAGCTTTCTTT. Translated, it gives CASTVGPENTEAFF.

The chain joins TRBV29-1 to TRBJ1-2; TRBD1 matches 8 bases. This CDR3 is built from 14 residues. V dropped 1 base and J dropped 6; count of bases not matched to a gene: 7. From germline, CDR1 is SQVTM and CDR2 ANQGSEA. The CDR3 sequence: CSVEGTGTGHGYTF. CDR3 DNA sequence: TGCAGCGTTGAAGGGACCGGGACAGGTCATGGCTACACCTTC.

The V and J genes are TRBV29-1 and TRBJ2-1; possible D gene TRBD2, 6 bases. Between the trimmed V and J ends, which lost 1 base and 4 bases, there was a span of 14 bases. The CDR3 consists of 15 residues. CDR1 SQVTM and CDR2 ANQGSEA come from the germline V gene. The CDR3 DNA reads as TGCAGCGTTGAAGGCGGCGCGGGGAATTACAATGAGCAGTTCTTC. This encodes CSVEGGAGNYNEQFF.

The J gene is TRBJ2-5, the V gene TRBV5-5; 10 bases are shared with TRBD1. J was trimmed by 4 bases and V by 4 bases; bases with no gene match: 7. The CDR3 loop spans 15 amino acids. Germline values: CDR1 SGHKS, CDR2 YYEKEE (reference sequence). The CDR3 reads CASSQPGTGVETQYF. The CDR3 DNA reads as TGTGCCAGCAGCCAGCCGGGGACAGGGGTAGAGACCCAGTACTTC. Full variable domain (outside the CDR3, taken from reference TRBV5-5 and TRBJ2-5): DAGVTQSPTHLIKTRGQQVTLRCSPISGHKSVSWYQQVLGQGPQFIFQYYEKEERGRGNFPDRFSARQFPNYSSELNVNALLLGDSALYLCASSQPGTGVETQYFGPGTRLLVL.

The table lists this clonotype with a few counts. The rearrangement joins TRBV28 to TRBJ2-3, with D uncertain. The CDR3 is 12 residues long. Germline V gene lookup returns CDR1 MDHEN and CDR2 SYDVKM. V lost 5 bases to trimming and J lost 5 bases, with 8 bases between them. CDR3 DNA: TGTGCCAGCAGTCCCGTGGAAGATACGCAGTATTTT. Encoded protein: CASSPVEDTQYF.

Details on this clonotype: At one of its ends the junction is not consistent with the germline gene, which may arise from a read error. The chain joins TRBV18 to TRBJ2-5, with 8 bases that match TRBD1. This CDR3 is built from 13 residues. In germline, CDR1 is KGHSH, CDR2 LQKENI. CDR3 amino acids: CASSFGQGETRYF. In nucleotides, the CDR3 is TGTGCCAGCTCCTTCGGACAGGGCGAGACCCGGTACTTC.

This clonotype was recorded many times. V usage is TRBV7-2 and J usage is TRBJ2-6; the D gene is possibly TRBD1 (6 bases). The germline V and J ends were trimmed by 1 base and 9 bases, with 25 bases remaining between them. The V gene's germline CDR1 is SGHTA and CDR2 FQGNSA. The CDR3 covers 19 residues. The CDR3 bases are TGTGCCAGCAGCTTAGTCAATAGGGACAACTGGAAAGCCCACAACGTCCTGACTTTC. Amino acid sequence: CASSLVNRDNWKAHNVLTF.

This clonotype was seen a few times. The chain joins TRBV15 to TRBJ2-7; D is undetermined. V was clipped by 1 base and J by 2 bases, with 12 bases between them. CDR1 is LNHNV and CDR2 is YYDKDF in the germline V gene (reference sequence). The CDR3 runs 15 residues. The CDR3 coding sequence is TGTGCCACCAGCAGAGGGAAGGGCTCCACCTACGAGCAGTACTTC. This encodes CATSRGKGSTYEQYF.

This clonotype was seen only a few times. This chain connects TRBV30 to TRBJ1-2, with TRBD1 matching over 10 bases. The CDR3 contains 13 residues. The germline V gene encodes CDR1 GTSNPN and CDR2 SVGIG (reference sequence). The ends lost 2 bases at V and 7 bases at J; junction bases unmatched: 4. This CDR3 is CAWSPGQGIGYTF. The CDR3 coding sequence is TGTGCCTGGAGTCCGGGACAGGGGATTGGCTACACCTTC.

This clonotype has only a few counts. The chain is built from TRBV20-1 and TRBJ2-3; TRBD2 might be the D (6 bases). This CDR3 has 13 amino acids. The ends were cut back, 6 bases at V and 1 base at J, with 11 bases in the middle. Germline loops: CDR1 DFQATT, CDR2 SNEGSKA (reference sequence). The CDR3 sequence: CSARGLGTDTQYF. Here the CDR3 DNA reads TGCAGTGCACGGGGACTGGGCACAGATACGCAGTATTTT.

This clonotype was observed a handful of times. The rearrangement links TRBV10-3 to TRBJ2-1, with a possible D match to TRBD1 (5 bases). The CDR3 is 14 amino acids. The V and J ends lost 3 bases and 6 bases respectively, with 12 bases between them. Germline V CDR1 and CDR2: ENHRY, SYGVKD. DNA of the CDR3: TGTGCCATCAGTGAAGGGGCAGGGCGCAATGAGCAGTTCTTC. Translating gives CAISEGAGRNEQFF.

The chain joins TRBV24-1 to TRBJ2-5; TRBD1 matches at 10 bases. The CDR3 runs 16 residues. From germline, CDR1 is KGHDR and CDR2 SFDVKD. After removal of 3 bases from V and 4 bases from J, the junction contained 7 bases not matched to a gene. The CDR3 DNA reads as TGTGCCACCAGTGATCCCGGGACAGGGGTTGGAGAGACCCAGTACTTC. Protein: CATSDPGTGVGETQYF.

In this sample, this clonotype turned up a few times. The chain is built from TRBV15 and TRBJ2-7; 7 bases fit TRBD1. Unmatched junction bases numbered 10, after V lost 3 bases and J lost 2 bases. The CDR3 contains 16 residues. The germline V gene encodes CDR1 LNHNV and CDR2 YYDKDF (reference sequence). For the CDR3, the DNA is TGTGCCACCAGCAGGGCCGGGGAGACAGGGACCTACGAGCAGTACTTC. Translation gives CATSRAGETGTYEQYF.

V gene TRBV4-3 combines with J gene TRBJ1-1; 7 bases map to TRBD1. V trimming: 4 bases; J trimming: 5 bases; junction bases outside the gene matches: 4. The CDR3 covers 13 residues. Per the germline V gene, CDR1 is LGHNA and CDR2 is YSLEER. CDR3 amino acids: CASSPQGGTEAFF. The CDR3, as DNA: TGCGCCAGCAGCCCCCAGGGGGGAACTGAAGCTTTCTTT.

This clonotype was seen only a few times. The chain employs TRBV20-1 and TRBJ1-3; D is ambiguous. The CDR3 covers 13 residues. Germline values: CDR1 DFQATT, CDR2 SNEGSKA (reference sequence). The V end lost 2 bases, the J end lost 3 bases, and 8 bases lay between the germline ends. The DNA for the CDR3 is TGCAGTGCTAGACTCGTGGGTGGAAACACCATATATTTT. This gives the protein CSARLVGGNTIYF.

The J gene is TRBJ1-2, the V gene TRBV28; D uncertain. CDR3 length: 14 residues. Per the germline V gene, CDR1 is MDHEN and CDR2 is SYDVKM. Trimming removed 4 bases from V and 0 bases from J, with 9 bases in between. The CDR3 nucleotides read TGTGCCAGCAGTTCCGGAGCAGCTAACTATGGCTACACCTTC. Translation gives CASSSGAANYGYTF.

Many counts were recorded for this clonotype. The J gene is TRBJ2-3, the V gene TRBV5-1, with 9 positions matching TRBD1. This CDR3 has 16 residues. Looked up from germline, CDR1 is SGHRS and CDR2 is YFSETQ. The V segment lost 4 bases and the J segment 2 bases; nucleotides outside the gene matches: 8. The CDR3 DNA reads as TGCGCCAGCAGCGCCGGGACAGGGACATACACAGATACGCAGTATTTT. Amino acid sequence: CASSAGTGTYTDTQYF.

This clonotype was recorded at least ten times. The rearrangement joins TRBV5-6 to TRBJ2-7, with unresolved D. The CDR3 is 11 residues long. Per the germline V gene, CDR1 is SGHDT and CDR2 is YYEEEE. Trimming removed 0 bases from V and 6 bases from J, with 4 bases in between. The CDR3 reads CASSLDLEQYF. The CDR3 DNA follows: TGTGCCAGCAGCTTGGACCTCGAGCAGTACTTC. The full variable domain, its missing parts supplied by reference TRBV5-6 and TRBJ2-7, is DAGVTQSPTHLIKTRGQQVTLRCSPKSGHDTVSWYQQALGQGPQFIFQYYEEEERQRGNFPDRFSGHQFPNYSSELNVNALLLGDSALYLCASSLDLEQYFGPGTRLTVT.